This T cell receptor beta chain was recovered during a study of control samples from healthy donors and cancer patients. Sequencing used immunoSEQ multiplex PCR; TCRdb keeps in-frame clones, though not all of them. In the table there are 100,000 to 150,000 clones, approximately 94% of which are singletons. As to this clone: An end of the junction does not agree with germline; a read error may underlie this.

The CDR3 is made up of 14 amino acids. Germline V gene sequence: CDR1 SSHAT, CDR2 FNYEAQ (reference sequence). The clonotype comes from a young man in good health. The chain carries TRBV7-7 and TRBJ2-5; 9 nucleotides align to TRBD2. Sequencing was performed on blood. CDR3 coding DNA: TGTGCTAGCAGCTTAGCGGGGGAGGGAGAGACCCAGTACTTC. Its translation: CASSLAGEGETQYF.